Included here is one T cell receptor beta chain sequence, with context. The sample originates from a study of blood T cell repertoires in COVID-19. Overall study context: Samples of COVID-19 (acute and convalescent) were obtained from the United States, Italy and Spain. The cDNA or gDNA used as material had been derived from T cells, B-cell-depleted T cells, or PBMCs.

Germline CDR1 and CDR2: SGHKS and YYEKEE (reference sequence). The trim removed 2 bases at V and 4 bases at J, leaving 4 bases unmatched. The CDR3 runs 14 residues. As handled by the study authors: Estimation of nucleated cell counts relied on the amplification of reference gene primers. The data were produced by immunoSEQ multiplex PCR, yet TCRdb's version contains in-frame clones alone and is incomplete. The V and J calls and clone size were taken over from that table, and D and trimming were inferred from the DNA. The sample gives about 70,000 clones, roughly nine tenths of which show up once; about 8.1% is in the top ten.

Sequencing was performed on peripheral blood. This receptor was obtained from a man aged 45-65 years with active COVID-19. This chain connects TRBV5-5 to TRBJ2-7, with 9 nucleotides matching TRBD1. In DNA, the CDR3 is TGTGCCAGCAGCTTAGCGGACAGGGGATACGAGCAGTACTTC. Translation: CASSLADRGYEQYF.